A selection of T cell receptor beta chains follows, all from one sample in a study of identical twins. TCRdb called the 5' RACE reads again in MiXCR, with one record for every CDR3 protein. The sample lists approximately 1.8 million distinct CDR3 sequences; under 35% were seen once. The sequencing input was cord blood. These receptors came from a newborn girl in good health. Each CDR3 is given with its conserved first and last residue. Fields, in order: J gene, V gene, clone size, D gene, CDR3 protein, CDR3 DNA. D genes are given only for firm matches. Only part of the rows carry a size: once, few, many, or a class if the clone is expanded.

TRBJ2-7	TRBV12-3/TRBV12-4	many	NA	CASSFSPALYEQYF	TGTGCCAGCAGTTTTTCGCCGGCCCTCTACGAGCAGTACTTC
TRBJ2-5	TRBV18	NA	NA	CASSPTQGRAETQYF	TGTGCCAGCTCACCAACACAGGGGAGGGCAGAGACCCAGTACTTC
TRBJ2-7	TRBV9	NA	NA	CASSAPGGREQYF	TGTGCCAGCAGCGCACCAGGAGGGAGGGAGCAGTACTTC
TRBJ2-1	TRBV25-1	NA	TRBD2	CASSESGGSNYNEQFF	TGTGCCAGCAGTGAATCGGGCGGGAGTAACTACAATGAGCAGTTCTTC
TRBJ2-1	TRBV15	NA	NA	CATSRDPGKRAHNEQFF	TGTGCCACCAGCAGAGATCCCGGAAAGAGGGCTCACAATGAGCAGTTCTTC
TRBJ2-1	TRBV20-1	few	NA	CSARERPSYNEQFF	TGCAGTGCTAGAGAGCGGCCCTCCTACAATGAGCAGTTCTTC
TRBJ2-7	TRBV9	few	NA	CASSFQRPLYEQYF	TGTGCCAGCAGCTTCCAGAGGCCCCTCTACGAGCAGTACTTC
TRBJ1-6	TRBV2	few	NA	CASSEAVNSPLHF	TGTGCCAGCAGTGAAGCGGTTAATTCACCCCTCCACTTT
TRBJ2-3	TRBV29-1	NA	NA	CSVGKRSTDTQSF	TGCAGCGTTGGAAAACGAAGCACAGATACGCAGTCTTTT
TRBJ2-3	TRBV20-1	NA	TRBD2	CSARDWTSADTQYF	TGCAGTGCTAGAGATTGGACTAGCGCAGATACGCAGTATTTT
TRBJ1-4	TRBV5-1	NA	NA	CASSDPGHFNEKLFF	TGCGCCAGCAGCGACCCGGGACACTTTAATGAAAAACTGTTTTTT
TRBJ2-1	TRBV7-2	many	NA	CASSLYGGEQFF	TGCGCCAGCAGCTTGTACGGGGGCGAGCAGTTCTTC
TRBJ2-5	TRBV6-2/TRBV6-3	few	TRBD1	CASSNTPGQGRETQYF	TGTGCCAGCAGTAACACACCGGGACAGGGAAGAGAGACCCAGTACTTC
TRBJ2-3	TRBV12-3/TRBV12-4	few	NA	CASSFEGGFTDTQYF	TGTGCCAGCAGTTTCGAGGGCGGCTTTACAGATACGCAGTATTTT
TRBJ1-2	TRBV2	NA	NA	CASSDLTGHGYTF	TGTGCCAGCAGTGACCTCACAGGGCATGGCTACACCTTC